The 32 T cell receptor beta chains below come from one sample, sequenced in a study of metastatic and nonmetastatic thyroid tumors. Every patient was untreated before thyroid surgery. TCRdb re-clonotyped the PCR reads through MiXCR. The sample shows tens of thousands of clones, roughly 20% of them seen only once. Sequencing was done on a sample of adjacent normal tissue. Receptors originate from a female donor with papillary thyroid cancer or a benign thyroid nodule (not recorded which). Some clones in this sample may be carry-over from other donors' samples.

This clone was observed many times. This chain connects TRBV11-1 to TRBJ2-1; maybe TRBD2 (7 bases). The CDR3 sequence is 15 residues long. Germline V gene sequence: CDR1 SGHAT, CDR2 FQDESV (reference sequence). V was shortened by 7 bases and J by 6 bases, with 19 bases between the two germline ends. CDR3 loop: CASTLWGGGGNEQFF. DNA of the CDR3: TGTGCCAGCACCCTTTGGGGGGGAGGGGGCAATGAGCAGTTCTTC.

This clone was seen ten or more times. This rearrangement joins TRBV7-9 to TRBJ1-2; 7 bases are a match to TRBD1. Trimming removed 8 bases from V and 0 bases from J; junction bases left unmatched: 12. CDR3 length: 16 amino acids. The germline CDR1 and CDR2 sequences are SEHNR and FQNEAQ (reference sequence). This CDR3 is CASDWDSEVANYGYTF. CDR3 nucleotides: TGTGCCAGCGACTGGGACAGCGAGGTGGCTAACTATGGCTACACCTTC.

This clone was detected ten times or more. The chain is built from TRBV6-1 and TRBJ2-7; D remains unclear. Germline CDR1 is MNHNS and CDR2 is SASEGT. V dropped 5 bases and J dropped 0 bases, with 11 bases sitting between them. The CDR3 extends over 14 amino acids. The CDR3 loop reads CASSNTRSSYEQYF. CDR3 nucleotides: TGTGCCAGCAGTAACACTCGAAGCTCCTACGAGCAGTACTTC.

CDR3 in DNA: TGTGCCAGCAGTTACTCACAGGGGGTGACTGAAGCTTTCTTT. Protein product: CASSYSQGVTEAFF. This chain uses TRBV25-1 with TRBJ1-1; TRBD1 aligns across 8 bases. J was trimmed by 5 bases and V by 5 bases; bases with no gene match: 7. Germline V lookup: CDR1 MGHDK, CDR2 SYGVNS. CDR3 length: 14 amino acids. Full variable domain (missing parts from reference TRBV25-1 and TRBJ1-1): EADIYQTPRYLVIGTGKKITLECSQTMGHDKMYWYQQDPGMELHLIHYSYGVNSTEKGDLSSESTVSRIRTEHFPLTLESARPSHTSQYLCASSYSQGVTEAFFGQGTRLTVV.

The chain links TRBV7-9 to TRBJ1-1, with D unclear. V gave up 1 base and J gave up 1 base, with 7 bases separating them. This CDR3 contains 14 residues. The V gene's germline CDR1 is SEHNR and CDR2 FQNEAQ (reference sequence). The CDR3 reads CASSLGGENTEAFF. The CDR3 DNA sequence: TGTGCCAGCAGCTTAGGTGGAGAGAACACTGAAGCTTTCTTT.

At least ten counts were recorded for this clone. Here the CDR3 DNA reads TGTGCCAGCACCCCACAACGTACGGGCAATCAGCCCCAGCATTTT. This encodes CASTPQRTGNQPQHF. The chain uses TRBV7-2 and TRBJ1-5; D call uncertain. Germline CDR1 is SGHTA and CDR2 is FQGNSA. Trimming stripped 7 bases from V and 2 bases from J, with 15 bases between. The CDR3 totals 15 residues.

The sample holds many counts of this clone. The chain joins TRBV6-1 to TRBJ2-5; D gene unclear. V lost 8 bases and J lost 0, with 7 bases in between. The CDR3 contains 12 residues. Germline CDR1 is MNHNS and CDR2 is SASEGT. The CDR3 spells CASLGDQETQYF. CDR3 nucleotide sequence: TGTGCCAGCCTTGGGGACCAAGAGACCCAGTACTTC.

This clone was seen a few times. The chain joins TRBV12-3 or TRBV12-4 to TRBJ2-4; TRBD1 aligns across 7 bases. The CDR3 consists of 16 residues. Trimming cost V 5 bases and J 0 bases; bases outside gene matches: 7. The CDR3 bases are TGTGCCAGCAGTGCACAGGGGAGAGGAGCCAAAAACATTCAGTACTTC. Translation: CASSAQGRGAKNIQYF.

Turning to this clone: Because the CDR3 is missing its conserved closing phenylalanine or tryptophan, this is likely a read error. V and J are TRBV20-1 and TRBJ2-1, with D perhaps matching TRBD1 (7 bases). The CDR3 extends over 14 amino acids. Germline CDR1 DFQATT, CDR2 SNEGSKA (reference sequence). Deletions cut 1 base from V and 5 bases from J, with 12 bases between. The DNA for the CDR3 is TGCAGTGCTAGAGGCGGGACAGTCCACAATGAGCAGTTCTCC. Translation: CSARGGTVHNEQFS.

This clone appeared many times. The CDR3 sequence is CSARGGNQPQHF. CDR3 DNA: TGCAGTGCTAGAGGTGGCAATCAGCCCCAGCATTTT. This chain connects TRBV20-1 to TRBJ1-5; the D is unclear. CDR3 length: 12 amino acids. V was pared by 1 base and J by 2 bases, with 3 bases between. CDR1 DFQATT and CDR2 SNEGSKA come from the germline V gene (reference sequence).

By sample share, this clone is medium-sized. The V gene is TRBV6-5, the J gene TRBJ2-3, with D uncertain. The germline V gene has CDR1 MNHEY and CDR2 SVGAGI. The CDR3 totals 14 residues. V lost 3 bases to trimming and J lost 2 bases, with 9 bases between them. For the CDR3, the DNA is TGTGCCAGCAGTTATAGGACGCTCACAGATACGCAGTATTTT. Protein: CASSYRTLTDTQYF.

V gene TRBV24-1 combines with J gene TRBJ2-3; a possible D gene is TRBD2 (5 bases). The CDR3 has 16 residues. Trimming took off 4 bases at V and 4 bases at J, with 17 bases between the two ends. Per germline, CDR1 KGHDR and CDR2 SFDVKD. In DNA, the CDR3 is TGTGCCACCAGTGACTATCTATCGGGGAGAGCAGATACGCAGTATTTT. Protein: CATSDYLSGRADTQYF.

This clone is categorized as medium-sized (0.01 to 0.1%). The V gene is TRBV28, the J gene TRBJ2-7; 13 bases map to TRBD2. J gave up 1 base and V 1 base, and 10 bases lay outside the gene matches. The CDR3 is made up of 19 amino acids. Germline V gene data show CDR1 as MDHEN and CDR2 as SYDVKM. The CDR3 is CASSLSGTSGTRFSYEQYF. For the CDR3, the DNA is TGTGCCAGCAGTTTATCCGGGACTAGCGGGACCAGATTTTCCTACGAGCAGTACTTC. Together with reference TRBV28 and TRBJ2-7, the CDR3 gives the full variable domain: DVKVTQSSRYLVKRTGEKVFLECVQDMDHENMFWYRQDPGLGLRLIYFSYDVKMKEKGDIPEGYSVSREKKERFSLILESASTNQTSMYLCASSLSGTSGTRFSYEQYFGPGTRLTVT.

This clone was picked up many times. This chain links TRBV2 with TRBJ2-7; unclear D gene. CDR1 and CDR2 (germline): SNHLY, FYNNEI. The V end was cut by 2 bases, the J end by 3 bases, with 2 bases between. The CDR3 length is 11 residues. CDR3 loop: CASSEIYEQYF. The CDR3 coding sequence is TGTGCCAGCAGTGAAATCTACGAGCAGTACTTC.

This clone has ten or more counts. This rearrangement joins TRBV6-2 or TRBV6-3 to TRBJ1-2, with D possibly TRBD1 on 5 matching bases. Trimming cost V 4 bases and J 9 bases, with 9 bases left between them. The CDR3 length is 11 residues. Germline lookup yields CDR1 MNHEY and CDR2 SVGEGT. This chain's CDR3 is CASSLGTSYTF. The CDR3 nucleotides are TGTGCCAGCAGTTTGGGGACGAGCTACACCTTC.

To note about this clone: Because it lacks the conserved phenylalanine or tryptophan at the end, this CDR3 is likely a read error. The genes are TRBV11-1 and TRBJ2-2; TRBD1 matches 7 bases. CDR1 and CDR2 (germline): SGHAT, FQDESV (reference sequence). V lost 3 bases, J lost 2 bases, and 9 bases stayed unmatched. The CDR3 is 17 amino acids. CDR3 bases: TGTGCCAGCAGCTTCCCGCTGACAGGGAAAAACACCGGGGAGCTGTTTATT. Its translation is CASSFPLTGKNTGELFI.

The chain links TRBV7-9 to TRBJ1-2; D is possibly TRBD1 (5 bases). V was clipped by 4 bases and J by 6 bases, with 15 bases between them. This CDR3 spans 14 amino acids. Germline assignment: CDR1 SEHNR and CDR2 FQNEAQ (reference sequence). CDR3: CASSCRVSGNGYTF. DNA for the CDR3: TGTGCCAGCAGCTGCAGGGTGTCAGGGAATGGCTACACCTTC. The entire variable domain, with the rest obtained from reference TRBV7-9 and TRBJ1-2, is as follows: DTGVSQNPRHKITKRGQNVTFRCDPISEHNRLYWYRQTLGQGPEFLTYFQNEAQLEKSRLLSDRFSAERPKGSFSTLEIQRTEQGDSAMYLCASSCRVSGNGYTFGSGTRLTVV.

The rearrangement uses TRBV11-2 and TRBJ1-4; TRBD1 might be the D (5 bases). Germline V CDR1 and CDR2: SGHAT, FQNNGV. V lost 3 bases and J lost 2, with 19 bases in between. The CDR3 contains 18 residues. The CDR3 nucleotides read TGTGCCAGCAGCTTCAGTACAGGTCGGGGGGAGACTAATGAAAAACTGTTTTTT. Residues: CASSFSTGRGETNEKLFF.

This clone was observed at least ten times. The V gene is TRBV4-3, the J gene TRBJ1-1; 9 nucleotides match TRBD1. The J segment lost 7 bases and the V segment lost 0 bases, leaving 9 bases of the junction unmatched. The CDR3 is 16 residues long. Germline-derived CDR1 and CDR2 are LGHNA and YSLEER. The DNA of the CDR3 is TGCGCCAGCAGCCAAGAGGCTTTACAGGGGGCAAGTGAAGCTTTCTTT. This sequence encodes CASSQEALQGASEAFF.

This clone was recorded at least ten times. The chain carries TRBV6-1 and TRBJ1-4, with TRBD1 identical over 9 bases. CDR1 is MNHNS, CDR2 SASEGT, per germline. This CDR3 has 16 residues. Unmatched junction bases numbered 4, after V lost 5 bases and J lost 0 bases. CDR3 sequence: CASSSRTGATNEKLFF. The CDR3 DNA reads TGTGCCAGCAGTTCCCGGACAGGGGCAACTAATGAAAAACTGTTTTTT.

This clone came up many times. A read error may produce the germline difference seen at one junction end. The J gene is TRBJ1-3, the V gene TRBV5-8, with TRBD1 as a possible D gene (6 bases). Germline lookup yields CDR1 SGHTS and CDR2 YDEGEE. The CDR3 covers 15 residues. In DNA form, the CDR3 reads TGTGCCAGCACCTTGGGGGGGACATCGAAGGACACCATATATTTT. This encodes CASTLGGTSKDTIYF.

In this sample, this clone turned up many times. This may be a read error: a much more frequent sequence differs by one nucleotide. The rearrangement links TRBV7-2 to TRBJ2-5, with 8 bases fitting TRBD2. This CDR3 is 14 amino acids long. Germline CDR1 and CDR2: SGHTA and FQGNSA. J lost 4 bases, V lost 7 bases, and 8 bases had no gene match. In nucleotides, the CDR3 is TGTGCCAGCAACTTCTCAGCGGGAGCAGAGACCCAGTACTTC. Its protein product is CASNFSAGAETQYF.

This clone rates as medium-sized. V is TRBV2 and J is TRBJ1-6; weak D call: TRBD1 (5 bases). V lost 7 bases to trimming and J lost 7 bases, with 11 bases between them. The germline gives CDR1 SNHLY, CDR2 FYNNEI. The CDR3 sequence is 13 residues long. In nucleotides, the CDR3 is TGTGCCAGCACCAGGGAGCAGAATTCACCCCTCCACTTT. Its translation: CASTREQNSPLHF.

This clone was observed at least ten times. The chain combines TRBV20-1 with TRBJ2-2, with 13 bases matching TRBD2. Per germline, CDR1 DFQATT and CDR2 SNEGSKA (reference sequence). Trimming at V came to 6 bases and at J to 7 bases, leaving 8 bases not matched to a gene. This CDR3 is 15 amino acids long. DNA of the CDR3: TGCAGTGCCCATGACCGGACTAGCGGGAGCGGGGAGCTGTTTTTT. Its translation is CSAHDRTSGSGELFF.

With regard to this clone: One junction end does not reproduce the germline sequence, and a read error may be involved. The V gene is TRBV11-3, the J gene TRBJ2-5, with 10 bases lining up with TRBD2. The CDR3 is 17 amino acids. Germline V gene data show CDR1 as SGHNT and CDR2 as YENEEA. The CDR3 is CASSLGASSGSEETKYF. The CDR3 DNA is TGTGCCAGCAGCCTAGGGGCCTCTAGCGGGAGCGAGGAGACCAAGTACTTC.

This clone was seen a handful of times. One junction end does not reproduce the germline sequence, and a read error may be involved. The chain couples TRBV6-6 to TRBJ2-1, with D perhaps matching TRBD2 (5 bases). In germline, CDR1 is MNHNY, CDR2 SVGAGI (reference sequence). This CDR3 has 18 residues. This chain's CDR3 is CTSSYSAPTTSSYNEQFF. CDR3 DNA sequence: TGTACCAGCAGTTACTCCGCCCCGACTACGAGCTCCTACAATGAGCAGTTCTTC.

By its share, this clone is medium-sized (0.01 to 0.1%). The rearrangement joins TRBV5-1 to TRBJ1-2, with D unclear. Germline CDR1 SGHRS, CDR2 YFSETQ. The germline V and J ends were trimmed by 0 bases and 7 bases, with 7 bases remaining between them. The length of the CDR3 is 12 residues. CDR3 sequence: CASSLGGVGYTF. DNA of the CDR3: TGCGCCAGCAGCTTGGGTGGGGTTGGCTACACCTTC.

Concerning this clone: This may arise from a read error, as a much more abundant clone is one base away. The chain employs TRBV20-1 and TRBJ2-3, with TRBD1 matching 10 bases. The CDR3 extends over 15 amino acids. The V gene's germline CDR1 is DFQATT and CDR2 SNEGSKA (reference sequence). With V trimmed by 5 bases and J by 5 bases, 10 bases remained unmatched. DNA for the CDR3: TGCAGTGCTCTAACCGGGACAGGGGTCAAAGATACGCAGTATTTT. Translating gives CSALTGTGVKDTQYF.

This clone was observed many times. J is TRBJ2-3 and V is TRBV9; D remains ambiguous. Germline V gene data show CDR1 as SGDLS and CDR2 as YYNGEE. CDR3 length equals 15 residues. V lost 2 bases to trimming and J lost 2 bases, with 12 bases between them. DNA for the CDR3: TGTGCCAGCAGCGTTTATGGCATCGACACAGATACGCAGTATTTT. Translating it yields CASSVYGIDTDTQYF.

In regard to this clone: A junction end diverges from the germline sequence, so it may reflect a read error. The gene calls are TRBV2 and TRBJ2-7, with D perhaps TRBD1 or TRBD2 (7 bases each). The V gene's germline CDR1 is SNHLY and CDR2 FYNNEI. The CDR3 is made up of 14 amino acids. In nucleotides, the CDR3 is TGTGCCAGCAGTCACCGTGACAGGGTCGGGGACTACCTCTTC. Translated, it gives CASSHRDRVGDYLF. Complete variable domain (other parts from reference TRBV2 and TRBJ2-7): EPEVTQTPSHQVTQMGQEVILRCVPISNHLYFYWYRQILGQKVEFLVSFYNNEISEKSEIFDDQFSVERPDGSNFTLKIRSTKLEDSAMYFCASSHRDRVGDYLFGPGTRLTVT.

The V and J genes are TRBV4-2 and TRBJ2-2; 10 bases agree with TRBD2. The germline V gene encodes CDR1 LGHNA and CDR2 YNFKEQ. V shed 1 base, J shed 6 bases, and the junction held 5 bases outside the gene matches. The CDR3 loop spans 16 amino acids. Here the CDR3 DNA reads TGTGCCAGCAGCCAAGTTTATAGCGGGAGGCCCGGGGAGCTGTTTTTT. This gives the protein CASSQVYSGRPGELFF.

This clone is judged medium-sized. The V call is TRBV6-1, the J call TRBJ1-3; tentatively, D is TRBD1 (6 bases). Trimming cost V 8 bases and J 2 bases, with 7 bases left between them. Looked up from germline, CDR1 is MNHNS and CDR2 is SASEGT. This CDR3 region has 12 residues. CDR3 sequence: CASRTAGNTIYF. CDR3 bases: TGTGCCAGCCGGACAGCTGGAAACACCATATATTTT.